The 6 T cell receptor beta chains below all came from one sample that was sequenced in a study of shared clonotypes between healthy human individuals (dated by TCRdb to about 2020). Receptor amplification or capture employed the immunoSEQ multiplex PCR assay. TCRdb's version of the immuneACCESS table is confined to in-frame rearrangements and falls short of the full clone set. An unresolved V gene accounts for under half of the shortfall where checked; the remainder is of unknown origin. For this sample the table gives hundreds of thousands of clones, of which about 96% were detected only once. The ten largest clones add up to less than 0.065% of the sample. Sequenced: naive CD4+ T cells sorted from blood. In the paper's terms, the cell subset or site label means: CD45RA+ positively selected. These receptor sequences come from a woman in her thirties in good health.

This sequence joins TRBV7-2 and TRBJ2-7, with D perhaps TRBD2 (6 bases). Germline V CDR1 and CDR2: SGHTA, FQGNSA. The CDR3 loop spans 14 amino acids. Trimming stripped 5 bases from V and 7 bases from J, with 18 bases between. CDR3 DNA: TGTGCCAGCAGCATCCGGGAGCGGTCTGGGGAGCAGTACTTC. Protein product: CASSIRERSGEQYF. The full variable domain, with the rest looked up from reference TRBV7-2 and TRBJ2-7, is GAGVSQSPSNKVTEKGKDVELRCDPISGHTALYWYRQSLGQGLEFLIYFQGNSAPDKSGLPSDRFSAERTGGSVSTLTIQRTQQEDSAVYLCASSIRERSGEQYFGPGTRLTVT.

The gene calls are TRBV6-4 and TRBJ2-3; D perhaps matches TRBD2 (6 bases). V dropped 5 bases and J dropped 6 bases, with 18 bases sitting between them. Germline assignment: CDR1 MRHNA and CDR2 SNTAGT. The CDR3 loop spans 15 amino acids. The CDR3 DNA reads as TGTGCCAGCAGTCCGGTTAGCGGTGCACCTGATACGCAGTATTTT. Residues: CASSPVSGAPDTQYF.

CDR3 protein: CASSLGQGGGPWQPQHF. CDR3 coding DNA: TGTGCCAGCAGCCTCGGACAGGGAGGGGGCCCCTGGCAGCCCCAGCATTTT. The chain combines TRBV7-9 with TRBJ1-5; 8 bases are a match to TRBD1. With V trimmed by 5 bases and J by 7 bases, 16 bases remained unmatched. The CDR3 runs to 17 residues. Germline CDR1 reads SEHNR; CDR2 reads FQNEAQ (reference sequence).

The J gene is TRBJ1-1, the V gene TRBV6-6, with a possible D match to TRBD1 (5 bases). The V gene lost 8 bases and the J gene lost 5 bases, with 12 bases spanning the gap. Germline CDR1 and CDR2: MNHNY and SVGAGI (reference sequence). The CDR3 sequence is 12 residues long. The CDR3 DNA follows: TGTGCCAGCGGCAGGGAAGGAACTGAAGCTTTCTTT. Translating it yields CASGREGTEAFF.

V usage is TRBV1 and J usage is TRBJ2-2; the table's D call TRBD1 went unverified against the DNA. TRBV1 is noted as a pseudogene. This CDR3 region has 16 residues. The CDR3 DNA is TGCACCAGCAGCCAAGAGGGCAGGGGGCGTACCGGGGAGCTGTTTTTT. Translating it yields CTSSQEGRGRTGELFF.

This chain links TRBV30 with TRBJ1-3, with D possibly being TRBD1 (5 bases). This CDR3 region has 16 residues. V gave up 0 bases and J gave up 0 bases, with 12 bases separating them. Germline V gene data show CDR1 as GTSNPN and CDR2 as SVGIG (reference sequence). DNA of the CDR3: TGTGCCTGGAGTGTACGGGGGTCCTACTCTGGAAACACCATATATTTT. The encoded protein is CAWSVRGSYSGNTIYF.